This TCR beta chain was captured in a study of tumor-infiltrating lymphocytes in oesophageal squamous cell carcinoma. TCRdb analysed the PCR reads with MiXCR anew, one entry per CDR3 protein. Altogether just under 20,000 distinct CDR3 sequences are present, 41% being singletons, with the ten largest covering roughly two fifths. CDR1 MGHRA and CDR2 YSYEKL come from the germline V gene. The CDR3 totals 14 residues. Between the trimmed V and J ends, which lost 5 bases and 2 bases, there was a span of 10 bases. The rearrangement links TRBV4-1 to TRBJ1-5; weak D call: TRBD1 (6 bases). The TCR comes from a male donor with esophageal squamous cell carcinoma. Sequenced sample: esophageal tumor tissue. CDR3 region: CASSEPGGNQPQHF. The DNA for the CDR3 is TGCGCCAGCAGCGAACCAGGGGGCAATCAGCCCCAGCATTTT.